These T cell receptor beta chains were read from a single sample in a study of CD8+ T cells in alopecia areata. The repertoire was sequenced with immunoSEQ multiplex PCR; TCRdb's copy has only in-frame clones and lacks some. The sample contains approximately 150,000 clones, 50% to 65% of which appear only once. The sample was CD4+ T cells sorted from blood. These receptors originate from a human donor in good health. The CDR3 runs from the conserved cysteine through the conserved F or W. Fields, in order: J gene, D gene, V gene, clone size, CDR3 protein, CDR3 DNA. A D gene is named only where the DNA matches it firmly. The listing skips clone size in some rows; elsewhere it reads once, few, many or a size class.

TRBJ2-1	TRBD2	TRBV5-1	NA	CASSLAGLDNEQFF	TGCGCCAGCAGCTTGGCGGGACTAGACAATGAGCAGTTCTTC
TRBJ1-2	NA	TRBV28	NA	CASSLFPPSADGYTF	TGTGCCAGCAGTTTATTCCCCCCTTCAGCTGATGGCTACACCTTC
TRBJ2-7	TRBD2	TRBV11-2	NA	CASSLDRRAGGYEQYF	TGTGCCAGCAGCTTAGATCGGCGAGCGGGAGGTTACGAGCAGTACTTC
TRBJ2-3	NA	TRBV5-1	many	CASSRDGTDTQYF	TGCGCCAGCAGCCGTGACGGGACAGATACGCAGTATTTT
TRBJ1-5	NA	TRBV30	few	CAWSTALGQPQHF	TGTGCCTGGAGTACAGCCCTGGGGCAGCCCCAGCATTTT
TRBJ2-7	NA	TRBV29-1	few	CSGGRGGDYEQYF	TGCAGCGGCGGAAGGGGAGGCGACTACGAGCAGTACTTC
TRBJ2-7	TRBD1	TRBV4-1	NA	CASSRPGQEYEQYF	TGCGCCAGCAGCCGACCGGGACAGGAATACGAGCAGTACTTC
TRBJ2-1	NA	TRBV29-1	few	CSVASSYNEQFF	TGCAGCGTTGCTTCCTCCTACAATGAGCAGTTCTTC
TRBJ2-6	NA	TRBV25-1	NA	CASRDGANVLTF	TGTGCCAGCAGGGACGGGGCCAACGTCCTGACTTTC
TRBJ2-7	NA	TRBV29-1	NA	CSVRRQKEQYF	TGCAGCGTTCGGAGGCAGAAGGAGCAGTACTTC
TRBJ2-7	NA	TRBV11-2	NA	CASSLAGRAYEQYF	TGTGCCAGCAGCTTAGCCGGCAGGGCCTACGAGCAGTACTTC
TRBJ2-7	NA	TRBV28	few	CASSLSPGEQYF	TGTGCCAGCAGTTTATCACCCGGGGAGCAGTACTTC
TRBJ2-1	NA	TRBV29-1	NA	CSVGPNREVSYNEQFF	TGCAGCGTTGGACCCAACAGGGAAGTCTCCTACAATGAGCAGTTCTTC
TRBJ2-7	TRBD2	TRBV6-1	NA	CASSAGTSGSYEQYF	TGTGCCAGCAGCGCGGGGACTAGCGGGAGTTACGAGCAGTACTTC
TRBJ1-5	NA	TRBV2	NA	CASSEQGNSNQPQHF	TGTGCCAGCAGTGAGCAGGGAAATAGCAATCAGCCCCAGCATTTT
TRBJ2-3	NA	TRBV15	NA	CATSRDTVTDTQYF	TGTGCCACCAGCAGAGATACAGTCACAGATACGCAGTATTTT
TRBJ2-7	TRBD2	TRBV29-1	NA	CSVGRLAGGSEQYF	TGCAGCGTCGGGAGACTAGCGGGAGGTAGTGAGCAGTACTTC
TRBJ2-3	NA	TRBV7-2	few	CASSFAGLLTDTQYF	TGTGCCAGCAGTTTCGCGGGACTCTTAACAGATACGCAGTATTTT
TRBJ2-1	NA	TRBV28	NA	CASSPTIDGYNEQFF	TGTGCCAGCAGTCCAACGATCGACGGATACAATGAGCAGTTCTTC
TRBJ1-1	NA	TRBV11-2	NA	CASSLEARGAFF	TGTGCCAGCAGCTTAGAAGCCCGGGGGGCTTTCTTT
TRBJ2-5	TRBD1	TRBV11-2	NA	CASSPGQDFQETQYF	TGTGCCAGCAGCCCGGGACAGGACTTCCAAGAGACCCAGTACTTC
TRBJ2-6	NA	TRBV7-9	few	CASTEGGSGANVLTF	TGTGCCAGCACTGAGGGGGGCTCTGGGGCCAACGTCCTGACTTTC
TRBJ2-5	NA	TRBV2	once	CASSAGETQYF	TGTGCCAGCAGTGCGGGGGAGACCCAGTACTTC
TRBJ2-5	NA	TRBV7-9	NA	CASSYRKGTQYF	TGTGCCAGCAGCTACCGAAAGGGGACCCAGTACTTC
TRBJ2-3	TRBD1	TRBV5-1	NA	CASSRTGGATDTQYF	TGCGCCAGCAGCCGGACAGGGGGCGCGACAGATACGCAGTATTTT
TRBJ2-6	NA	TRBV28	few	CASKSPGLSSGANVLTF	TGTGCCAGCAAATCGCCGGGACTGTCGTCTGGGGCCAACGTCCTGACTTTC
TRBJ2-7	TRBD1	TRBV9	NA	CASSAGRGPHYEQYF	TGTGCCAGCAGTGCAGGTAGGGGGCCTCACTACGAGCAGTACTTC
TRBJ2-2	NA	TRBV5-6	NA	CASSFLDKYTGELFF	TGTGCCAGCAGCTTCCTGGACAAGTACACCGGGGAGCTGTTTTTT
TRBJ2-4	NA	TRBV15	few	CATSRSNIQYF	TGTGCCACCAGCAGATCAAACATTCAGTACTTC
TRBJ2-2	NA	TRBV7-2	NA	CASSLDGAVPTGELFF	TGTGCCAGCAGCTTAGATGGGGCGGTCCCCACCGGGGAGCTGTTTTTT
TRBJ2-7	NA	TRBV7-2	few	CASSSGLPSSYEQYF	TGTGCCAGCAGCTCGGGACTCCCCAGCTCCTACGAGCAGTACTTC
TRBJ2-7	TRBD1	TRBV29-1	few	CSVGTGVSYEQYF	TGCAGCGTTGGTACAGGGGTGAGCTACGAGCAGTACTTC
TRBJ2-1	NA	TRBV5-6	NA	CASRGRDRFFGEQFF	TGTGCCAGCAGGGGACGGGACCGTTTTTTTGGGGAGCAGTTCTTC
TRBJ2-1	NA	TRBV7-2	NA	CASSSPSRRNEQFF	TGTGCCAGCAGCTCCCCGTCCAGGCGGAATGAGCAGTTCTTC
TRBJ2-7	NA	TRBV11-2	NA	CARPDSSYEQYF	TGTGCCCGCCCTGACAGCTCCTACGAGCAGTACTTC
TRBJ2-2	NA	TRBV5-6	NA	CASSLPGSGELFF	TGTGCCAGCAGCTTGCCGGGCTCCGGGGAGCTGTTTTTT
TRBJ2-5	NA	TRBV30	NA	CAWSRLAQETQYF	TGTGCCTGGAGTCGCCTAGCGCAAGAGACCCAGTACTTC
TRBJ2-3	NA	TRBV29-1	few	CSVEDRGWRSTDTQYF	TGCAGCGTTGAAGATCGAGGTTGGCGGAGCACAGATACGCAGTATTTT
TRBJ2-1	NA	TRBV4-1	few	CASSTSGVAYNEQFF	TGCGCCAGCAGCACGTCCGGGGTCGCCTACAATGAGCAGTTCTTC
TRBJ1-5	TRBD1	TRBV15	NA	CATSRDNRGRNQPQHF	TGTGCCACCAGCAGAGATAACAGGGGACGGAATCAGCCCCAGCATTTT
TRBJ1-1	TRBD1	TRBV28	NA	CASSFYRGGGTEAFF	TGTGCCAGCAGTTTCTACAGGGGCGGGGGCACTGAAGCTTTCTTT
TRBJ1-1	NA	TRBV25-1	NA	CASSGGSLEAFF	TGTGCCAGCAGTGGCGGTTCCCTAGAAGCTTTCTTT
TRBJ2-7	NA	TRBV2	NA	CASSEEQGIYEQYF	TGTGCCAGCAGTGAAGAACAGGGTATCTACGAGCAGTACTTC
TRBJ2-7	NA	TRBV28	NA	CASSGTDLRYEQYF	TGTGCCAGCAGTGGGACCGATTTAAGGTACGAGCAGTACTTC
TRBJ1-5	NA	TRBV29-1	few	CSVEGLAGEPQHF	TGCAGCGTTGAGGGGTTAGCTGGTGAGCCCCAGCATTTT
TRBJ2-7	TRBD2	TRBV5-1	NA	CASSGLAGTYEQYF	TGCGCCAGCAGCGGACTAGCGGGGACCTACGAGCAGTACTTC
TRBJ1-1	NA	TRBV19	few	CASSPGPLSTEAFF	TGTGCCAGTAGTCCCGGACCGTTGAGCACTGAAGCTTTCTTT
TRBJ2-1	TRBD2	TRBV10-3	few	CAISEVAGEFYNEQFF	TGTGCCATCAGTGAGGTAGCGGGAGAGTTCTACAATGAGCAGTTCTTC
TRBJ1-5	TRBD1	TRBV28	NA	CASRRTGGSQPQHF	TGTGCCAGCAGAAGGACAGGGGGCAGCCAGCCCCAGCATTTT
TRBJ1-4	NA	TRBV29-1	few	CSAANEKLFF	TGCAGCGCTGCTAATGAAAAACTGTTTTTT
TRBJ1-2	NA	TRBV29-1	NA	CSVHLSGGYGYTF	TGCAGCGTCCACCTATCGGGGGGGTATGGCTACACCTTC
TRBJ2-1	NA	TRBV28	NA	CASSLWLQVSSYNEQFF	TGTGCCAGCAGTTTATGGCTCCAGGTGAGCTCCTACAATGAGCAGTTCTTC
TRBJ2-1	TRBD2	TRBV11-1	NA	CASSSVSGRRYNEQFF	TGTGCCAGCAGCTCGGTCAGCGGGAGAAGATACAATGAGCAGTTCTTC
TRBJ2-3	TRBD1	TRBV5-6	NA	CASSLDRGPTFTDTQYF	TGTGCCAGCAGCTTGGACAGGGGGCCAACATTCACAGATACGCAGTATTTT
TRBJ2-7	TRBD2	TRBV29-1	NA	CSVEGTSNSYEQYF	TGCAGCGTTGAAGGGACTAGTAATTCCTACGAGCAGTACTTC
TRBJ1-2	TRBD1	TRBV29-1	few	CSGGQVPDYGYTF	TGCAGCGGGGGACAGGTTCCAGACTATGGCTACACCTTC
TRBJ2-3	TRBD2	TRBV27	NA	CASSIILGTGLEDTQYF	TGTGCCAGCAGTATTATATTAGGGACCGGACTAGAGGATACGCAGTATTTT